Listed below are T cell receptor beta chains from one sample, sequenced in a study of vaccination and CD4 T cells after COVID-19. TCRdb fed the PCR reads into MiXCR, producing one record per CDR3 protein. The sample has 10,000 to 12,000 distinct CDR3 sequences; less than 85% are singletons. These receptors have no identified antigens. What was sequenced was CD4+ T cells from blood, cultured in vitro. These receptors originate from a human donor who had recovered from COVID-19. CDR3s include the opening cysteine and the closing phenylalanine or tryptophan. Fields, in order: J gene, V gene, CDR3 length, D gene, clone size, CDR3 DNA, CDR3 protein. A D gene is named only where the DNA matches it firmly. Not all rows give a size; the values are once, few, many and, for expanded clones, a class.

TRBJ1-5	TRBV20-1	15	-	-	TGCAGTGCTAGAGAGGGCCATCCTAGCAATCAGCCCCAGCATTTT	CSAREGHPSNQPQHF
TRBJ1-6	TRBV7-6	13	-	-	TGTGCCAGCAGCTCACAGAGTAATTCACCCCTCCACTTT	CASSSQSNSPLHF
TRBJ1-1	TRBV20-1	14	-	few	TGCAGTGCTAGGAAATTTCGGTCTTCGGCTGAAGCTTTCTTT	CSARKFRSSAEAFF
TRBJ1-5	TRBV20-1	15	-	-	TGCAGTGCTAGGTGGCCGGGACGGGGCAATCAGCCCCAGCATTTT	CSARWPGRGNQPQHF
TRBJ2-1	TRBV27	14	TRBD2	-	TGTGCCAGCAGTTTTCGACTAGCGCAAAATGAGCAGTTCTTC	CASSFRLAQNEQFF
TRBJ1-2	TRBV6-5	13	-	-	TGTGCCAGCAGTTACAAGGGGTCCTCCGGCTACACCTTC	CASSYKGSSGYTF
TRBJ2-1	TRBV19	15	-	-	TGTGCCAGTAGGACTAGAAGGACAGGTGACAATGAGCAGTTCTTC	CASRTRRTGDNEQFF
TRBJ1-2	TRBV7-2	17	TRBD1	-	TGTGCCAGCAGCCCAGGGGGGGGGCAATCAAGCTTCTATGGCTACACCTTC	CASSPGGGQSSFYGYTF
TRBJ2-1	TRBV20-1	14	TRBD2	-	TGCAGTGCTAGTCAGCCTAGCGGGGCCAATGAGCAGTTCTTC	CSASQPSGANEQFF
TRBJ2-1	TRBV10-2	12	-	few	TGCGCCAGCAACGAGGTCTACAATGAGCAGTTCTTC	CASNEVYNEQFF
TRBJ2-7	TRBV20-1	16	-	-	TGCAGTGCCCAGGAGAGGGGGCGGGAGAACTCCTACGAGCAGTACTTC	CSAQERGRENSYEQYF
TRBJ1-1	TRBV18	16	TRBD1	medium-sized	TGTGCCAGCTCGTATCACGGAGGACAGGAGAACACTGAAGCTTTCTTT	CASSYHGGQENTEAFF
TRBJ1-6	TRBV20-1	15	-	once	TGCAGTGCTAGTCGAGGAAGGGGTCTTAATTCGGCCCTCCACTTT	CSASRGRGLNSALHF
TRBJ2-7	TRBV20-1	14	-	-	TGCAGCGTCCAAAAGGGTGGCGGCCGCTACGAGCAGTACTTC	CSVQKGGGRYEQYF
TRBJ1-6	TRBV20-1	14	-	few	TGCAGTGCTAGAGGGACAGCGTATAATTCACCCCTCCACTTT	CSARGTAYNSPLHF
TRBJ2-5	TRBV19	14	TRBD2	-	TGTGCCAGTAGCCTAGCGGGAGGGTCAGAGACCCAGTACTTC	CASSLAGGSETQYF
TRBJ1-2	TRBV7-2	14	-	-	TGTGCCAGCGGAAGGGTAACCCCTGACTATGGCTACACCTTC	CASGRVTPDYGYTF
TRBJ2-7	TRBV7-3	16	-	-	TGTGCCAGCAGCCCAGGGGGGGGGACGGCATGGTCCGAGCAGTACTTC	CASSPGGGTAWSEQYF
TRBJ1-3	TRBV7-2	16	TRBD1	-	TGTGCCAGCAGCTCACAGGGACAGCTCATTGGAAACACCATATATTTT	CASSSQGQLIGNTIYF
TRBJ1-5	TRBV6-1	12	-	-	TGTGCCATTGCGACTGGCAATCAGCCCCAGCATTTT	CAIATGNQPQHF
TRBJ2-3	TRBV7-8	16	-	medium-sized	TGTGCCAGCAGCTTAGGGGATCTCGTGCGGGCAGATACGCAGTATTTT	CASSLGDLVRADTQYF
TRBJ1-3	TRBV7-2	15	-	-	TGTGCCAGCAGCCCCAGCACCACCTCTGGAAACACCATATATTTT	CASSPSTTSGNTIYF
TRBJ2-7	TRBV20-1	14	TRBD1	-	TGCAGTGCGACGGGACAGGGAATTTACTACGAGCAGTACTTC	CSATGQGIYYEQYF
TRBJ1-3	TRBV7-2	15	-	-	TGTGCCAGCAGCCTCGCCGGGGACGCTGGAAACACCATATATTTT	CASSLAGDAGNTIYF
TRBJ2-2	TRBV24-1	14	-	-	TGTGCCACCAGTGATCGCAGGGGTGCCGGGGAGCTGTTTTTT	CATSDRRGAGELFF
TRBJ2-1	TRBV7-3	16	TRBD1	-	TGTGCCAGCAGCGCAAACGGCGGGACAGGGAGAAATGAGCAGTTCTTC	CASSANGGTGRNEQFF
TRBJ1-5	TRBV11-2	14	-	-	TGTGCCAGCAGCGGGAACAGGGTCGGGCAGCCCCAGCATTTT	CASSGNRVGQPQHF
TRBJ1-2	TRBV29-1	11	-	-	TGCAGCGTCGACAGAGCCTATGGCTACACCTTC	CSVDRAYGYTF